This entry is about one T cell receptor (beta chain). In the authors' methods: Reference gene primers were amplified, and this amplification served to estimate nucleated cell counts. Produced via immunoSEQ multiplex PCR; TCRdb's table is partial and in-frame only. V and J calls and clone size follow that table, whereas D and trimming were derived from the DNA. The profile covers roughly 110,000 clones, with roughly 85% appearing a single time and 5.5% taken by the ten largest. This sample stems from a study of blood T cell repertoires in COVID-19. After removal of 7 bases from V and 6 bases from J, the junction contained 13 bases not matched to a gene. Germline V lookup: CDR1 LNHDA, CDR2 SQIVND (reference sequence). The CDR3 length is 15 residues.

This TCR was sampled from a woman in her sixties or seventies with COVID-19, enrolled during active disease. The V gene is TRBV19, the J gene TRBJ1-1; TRBD1 matches 8 bases. The sequenced material came from peripheral blood. The CDR3: CASTSGTGWAAEAFF. The CDR3 region has the DNA TGTGCCAGTACCAGCGGGACAGGTTGGGCCGCTGAAGCTTTCTTT.